The TCR beta chain under discussion was sequenced for a study of T cell responses to AZD1222 COVID-19 vaccine. In the study overall: Samples with a second dose at about 4 or about 12 weeks were pooled together. Study findings and constraints: Females made up more of the donors, who were largely white British, and clonal diversity may have come out too low.

The V gene's germline CDR1 is MNHNS and CDR2 SASEGT. This CDR3 is 14 amino acids long. Trimming shortened V by 3 bases and J by 9 bases, and 12 bases separated the two germline ends. TCRdb's table, derived via immunoSEQ multiplex PCR, lists solely in-frame clones and lacks some. The top ten clones hold 2% to 3% of a sample with over 100,000 clones, roughly nine tenths of them seen once. Regarding this clone: Its antigen is unidentified.

The V gene is TRBV6-1, the J gene TRBJ1-6; tentatively, D is TRBD1 (5 bases). This sequence originates from an adult in good health. Material: peripheral blood, obtained on day 0 of AZD1222 vaccination. The CDR3 DNA sequence: TGTGCCAGCAGTGACGGGGGACCGATTTCACCCCTCCACTTT. Translation: CASSDGGPISPLHF.